One sample yielded the 21 T cell receptor beta chains listed below, sequenced in a study of T cells after yellow fever vaccination. One entry per CDR3 protein results from TCRdb running MiXCR on the 5' RACE reads. The sample shows under 550,000 distinct CDR3 sequences, less than 25% of them seen only once. The material sequenced was PBMCs, taken roughly 20 days after the first yellow fever vaccination. These receptor sequences come from a man younger than 30 who received the YFV17D yellow fever vaccine.

This clonotype was counted ten times or more. The rearrangement uses TRBV20-1 and TRBJ2-1; the match to TRBD1 covers 9 bases. The CDR3 is 12 residues long. The junction had 3 bases not matched to a gene; V was cut back by 8 bases and J by 4 bases. Germline V lookup: CDR1 DFQATT, CDR2 SNEGSKA (reference sequence). CDR3 loop: CSRTGVYNEQFF. The CDR3 bases are TGCAGTCGGACAGGGGTATACAATGAGCAGTTCTTC.

This clonotype was seen at least ten times. The chain carries TRBV5-1 and TRBJ2-2; D possibly corresponds to TRBD2 (6 bases). The CDR3 covers 15 residues. V lost 4 bases and J 1 base, leaving 11 bases between the germline ends. Per germline, CDR1 SGHRS and CDR2 YFSETQ. The CDR3 spells CASSLGDWNTGELFF. As DNA, the CDR3 is TGCGCCAGCAGCCTGGGGGACTGGAACACCGGGGAGCTGTTTTTT.

This clonotype was counted only a few times. The genes are TRBV24-1 and TRBJ2-5; no definite D call. Germline assignment: CDR1 KGHDR and CDR2 SFDVKD. With 4 bases removed from V and 6 bases from J, the gap between germline ends came to 14 bases. The CDR3 contains 14 residues. The CDR3 region has the DNA TGTGCCACCAGTGACGCAAAGTCGGCGAAGACCCAGTACTTC. It translates to CATSDAKSAKTQYF.

This chain joins TRBV7-2 and TRBJ2-3; D is possibly TRBD2 (5 bases). The CDR3 runs to 14 residues. The V end was cut by 3 bases, the J end by 5 bases, with 12 bases between. Germline CDR1 is SGHTA and CDR2 is FQGNSA. The CDR3 nucleotides read TGTGCCAGCAGCTTCTCACCAGAGGGAGATACGCAGTATTTT. Its translation: CASSFSPEGDTQYF.

This clonotype was picked up a small number of times. This chain uses TRBV18 with TRBJ1-6; D call uncertain. The CDR3 has 15 residues. Germline CDR1 and CDR2: KGHSH and LQKENI. Trimming removed 5 bases from V and 8 bases from J, with 16 bases in between. CDR3 nucleotide sequence: TGTGCCAGCTCAACACGATCAGAGTTAGATTCACCCCTCCACTTT. Encoded protein: CASSTRSELDSPLHF.

This clonotype came up a few times. This chain links TRBV20-1 with TRBJ2-3; 8 nucleotides align to TRBD2. V dropped 3 bases and J dropped 0; count of bases not matched to a gene: 2. This CDR3 comprises 14 residues. Germline V gene lookup returns CDR1 DFQATT and CDR2 SNEGSKA (reference sequence). The CDR3: CSASGGVSTDTQYF. The CDR3, as DNA: TGCAGTGCTAGCGGGGGGGTTAGCACAGATACGCAGTATTTT.

The chain recombines TRBV10-3 with TRBJ2-5; TRBD1 matches 9 bases. Trimming took 10 bases from V and 1 from J; bases not matched to a gene: 10. Germline V CDR1 and CDR2: ENHRY, SYGVKD. CDR3 length: 15 amino acids. CDR3 in amino acids: CATNRDRDRQETQYF. CDR3 DNA sequence: TGTGCCACCAACCGGGACAGGGACCGCCAAGAGACCCAGTACTTC.

The chain employs TRBV7-3 and TRBJ1-5; D perhaps matches TRBD1 (5 bases). Germline CDR1 is SGHTA and CDR2 is FQGTGA. The CDR3 is made up of 13 amino acids. The V end was cut by 3 bases, the J end by 9 bases, with 12 bases between. CDR3 sequence: CASSLYQGLPQHF. In DNA, the CDR3 is TGTGCCAGCAGCTTGTATCAGGGTTTGCCCCAGCATTTT.

This clonotype was recorded a few times. The chain has TRBV5-6 and TRBJ2-1; 10 nucleotides line up with TRBD2. The CDR3 extends over 15 amino acids. CDR1 and CDR2 from the germline V gene are SGHDT and YYEEEE. V lost 4 bases and J lost 2; bases outside the gene matches: 3. CDR3 in amino acids: CASSGGTSAYNEQFF. CDR3 nucleotide sequence: TGTGCCAGCAGCGGCGGGACTAGCGCCTACAATGAGCAGTTCTTC.

This clonotype was counted only a few times. V gene TRBV12-3 or TRBV12-4 combines with J gene TRBJ2-7, with D perhaps TRBD2 (6 bases). With 3 bases removed from V and 3 bases from J, the gap between germline ends came to 9 bases. CDR3 length equals 13 residues. This CDR3 is CASSFQGGYEQYF. For the CDR3, the DNA is TGTGCCAGCAGTTTTCAGGGAGGCTACGAGCAGTACTTC.

This clonotype appeared many times. This sequence joins TRBV5-4 and TRBJ2-5, with 7 bases that match TRBD2. The germline V gene encodes CDR1 SGHNT and CDR2 YYREEE (reference sequence). The CDR3 runs to 15 residues. J lost 4 bases, V lost 2 bases, and 8 bases had no gene match. This CDR3 reads CASSFLGGEAETQYF. The CDR3 nucleotides are TGTGCCAGCAGCTTTCTGGGGGGGGAGGCAGAGACCCAGTACTTC.

This clonotype came up once. V gene TRBV18 combines with J gene TRBJ1-5; 11 bases align to TRBD1. Looked up from germline, CDR1 is KGHSH and CDR2 is LQKENI. This CDR3 has 15 residues. V gave up 3 bases and J gave up 7 bases; unmatched junction bases: 5. The CDR3 coding sequence is TGTGCCAGCTCACCCGGGACAGGGGGGGTCCAGCCCCAGCATTTT. Translated, it gives CASSPGTGGVQPQHF.

The chain uses TRBV20-1 and TRBJ2-5; perhaps TRBD1 as D (6 bases). V dropped 6 bases and J dropped 2 bases, with 16 bases sitting between them. The CDR3 is 14 amino acids. The germline V gene encodes CDR1 DFQATT and CDR2 SNEGSKA (reference sequence). This CDR3 is CSAKPQGLQETQYF. The CDR3, as DNA: TGCAGTGCCAAGCCGCAGGGGCTACAAGAGACCCAGTACTTC.

The chain links TRBV5-1 to TRBJ1-1, with TRBD1 identical over 8 bases. Losses at the gene ends were 7 bases for V and 4 bases for J; bases not matched to a gene: 9. This CDR3 region has 14 residues. Germline-derived CDR1 and CDR2 are SGHRS and YFSETQ. CDR3 bases: TGCGCCAGCTTTCTAGACACAGGGGGCACTGAAGCTTTCTTT. This gives the protein CASFLDTGGTEAFF.

This clonotype has only a few counts. DNA for the CDR3: TGTGCCAGCAACACAGGGAAGACTGAAGCTTTCTTT. Translating it yields CASNTGKTEAFF. The rearrangement links TRBV12-3 or TRBV12-4 to TRBJ1-1; weak D call: TRBD1 (6 bases). This CDR3 has 12 residues. V lost 7 bases to trimming and J lost 5 bases, with 11 bases between them.

This clonotype occurred a few times. The rearrangement joins TRBV2 to TRBJ1-6, with D perhaps TRBD1 (5 bases). This CDR3 is built from 12 residues. The germline V gene encodes CDR1 SNHLY and CDR2 FYNNEI. Trimming removed 8 bases from V and 10 bases from J, with 12 bases in between. The CDR3 sequence is CASLYRTSPLHF. CDR3 coding DNA: TGTGCCAGCCTTTACAGGACCTCACCCCTCCACTTT.

The rearrangement joins TRBV21-1 to TRBJ2-5; the table's D gene call, TRBD1, was not cross checked with the DNA. TRBV21-1 is a listed pseudogene. The CDR3 runs 15 residues. CDR3 sequence: CASSNQGFLRETQYF. The CDR3 DNA reads TGTGCCAGCAGCAATCAGGGGTTTCTGCGGGAGACCCAGTACTTC.

The CDR3 here is CASSGGGSETQYF. DNA for the CDR3: TGTGCCAGCAGTGGCGGGGGCTCAGAGACCCAGTACTTC. The chain couples TRBV6-1 to TRBJ2-5; possibly TRBD2 for D (7 bases). This CDR3 is 13 amino acids long. Trimming shortened V by 4 bases and J by 4 bases, and 10 bases separated the two germline ends. In germline, CDR1 is MNHNS, CDR2 SASEGT.

This clonotype was detected only a few times. V is TRBV7-9 and J is TRBJ2-1; D might be TRBD1 (5 bases). The CDR3 covers 13 residues. The germline CDR1 and CDR2 sequences are SEHNR and FQNEAQ (reference sequence). V lost 10 bases and J 2 bases, leaving 12 bases between the germline ends. For the CDR3, the DNA is TGTGCCATCAACAGGAAAGCCTACAATGAGCAGTTCTTC. Translation: CAINRKAYNEQFF.

This clonotype came up a few times. The chain links TRBV5-5 to TRBJ2-7; tentatively, D is TRBD1 (6 bases). There are 17 residues in the CDR3. Per germline, CDR1 SGHKS and CDR2 YYEKEE (reference sequence). Trimming took off 3 bases at V and 1 base at J, with 20 bases between the two ends. CDR3 sequence (DNA): TGTGCCAGCAGCTACGGACCGACAGGACAATTTTCCTACGAGCAGTACTTC. This codes for CASSYGPTGQFSYEQYF.

This clonotype has just a few counts. This chain joins TRBV10-3 and TRBJ1-1; TRBD1 matches 10 bases. This CDR3 region has 17 residues. V shed 2 bases, J shed 3 bases, and the junction held 9 bases outside the gene matches. The germline V gene encodes CDR1 ENHRY and CDR2 SYGVKD. DNA for the CDR3: TGTGCCATCAGTGAGGACAGGGGGCTAGGTGTTGACACTGAAGCTTTCTTT. Its protein product is CAISEDRGLGVDTEAFF.